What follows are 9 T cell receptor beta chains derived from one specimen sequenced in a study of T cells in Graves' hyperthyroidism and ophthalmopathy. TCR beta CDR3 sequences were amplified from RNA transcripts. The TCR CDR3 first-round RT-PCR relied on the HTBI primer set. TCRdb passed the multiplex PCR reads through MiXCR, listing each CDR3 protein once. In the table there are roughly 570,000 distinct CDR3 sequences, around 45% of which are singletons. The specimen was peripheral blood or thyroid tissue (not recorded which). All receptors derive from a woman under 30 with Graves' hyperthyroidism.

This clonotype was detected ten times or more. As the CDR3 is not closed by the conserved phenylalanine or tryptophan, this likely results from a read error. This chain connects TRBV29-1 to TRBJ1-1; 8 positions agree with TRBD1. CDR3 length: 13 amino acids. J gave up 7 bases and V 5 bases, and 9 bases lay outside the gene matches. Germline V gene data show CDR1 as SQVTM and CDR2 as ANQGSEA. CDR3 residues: CSVFRGTGGEAFL. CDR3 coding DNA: TGCAGCGTTTTCAGAGGAACAGGGGGTGAAGCTTTCCTT.

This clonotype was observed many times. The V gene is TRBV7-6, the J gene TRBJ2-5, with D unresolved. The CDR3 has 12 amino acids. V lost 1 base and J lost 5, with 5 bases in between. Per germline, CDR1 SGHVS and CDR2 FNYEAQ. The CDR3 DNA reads TGTGCCAGCAGCTTAGTGAGTGAGACCCAGTACTTC. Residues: CASSLVSETQYF.

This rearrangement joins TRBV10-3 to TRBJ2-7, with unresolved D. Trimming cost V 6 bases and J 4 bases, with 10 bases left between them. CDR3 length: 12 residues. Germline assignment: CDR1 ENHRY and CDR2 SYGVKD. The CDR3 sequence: CAISPDGYEQYF. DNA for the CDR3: TGTGCCATCAGCCCAGACGGATACGAGCAGTACTTC.

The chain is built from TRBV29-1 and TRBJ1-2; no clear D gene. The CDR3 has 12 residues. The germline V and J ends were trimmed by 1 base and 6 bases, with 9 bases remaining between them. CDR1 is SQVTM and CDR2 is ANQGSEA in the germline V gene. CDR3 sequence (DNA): TGCAGCGTTGAAGTAGCGGGAGATGGCTACACCTTC. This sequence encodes CSVEVAGDGYTF.

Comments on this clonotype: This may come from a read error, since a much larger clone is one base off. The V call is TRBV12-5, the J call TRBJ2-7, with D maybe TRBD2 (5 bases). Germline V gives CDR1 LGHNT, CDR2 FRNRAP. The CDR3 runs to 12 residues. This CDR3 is CASGPASVGQYF. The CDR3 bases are TGTGCCAGCGGTCCAGCCTCCGTGGGGCAGTACTTC.

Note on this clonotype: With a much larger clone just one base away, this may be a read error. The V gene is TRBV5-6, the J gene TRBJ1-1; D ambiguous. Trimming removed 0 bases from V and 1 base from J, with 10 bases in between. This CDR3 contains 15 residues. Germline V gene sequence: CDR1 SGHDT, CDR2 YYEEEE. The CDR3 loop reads CASSLAGLTNTEAFF. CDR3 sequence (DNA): TGTGCCAGCAGCTTGGCCGGATTAACGAACACTGAAGCTTTCTTT.

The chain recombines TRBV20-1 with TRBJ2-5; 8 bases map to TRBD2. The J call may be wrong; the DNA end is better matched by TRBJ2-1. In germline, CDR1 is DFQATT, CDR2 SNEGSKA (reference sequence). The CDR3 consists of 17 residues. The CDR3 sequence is CSASREGQEWAYNEQFF. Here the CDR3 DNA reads TGCAGTGCTAGTCGGGAGGGTCAGGAGTGGGCCTACAATGAGCAGTTCTTC.

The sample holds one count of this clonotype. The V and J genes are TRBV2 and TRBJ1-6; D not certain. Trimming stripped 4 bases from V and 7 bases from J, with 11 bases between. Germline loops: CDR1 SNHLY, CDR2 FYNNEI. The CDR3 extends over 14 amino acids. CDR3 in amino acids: CASSGRKGNSPLHF. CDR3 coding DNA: TGTGCCAGCAGTGGAAGAAAAGGGAATTCACCCCTCCACTTT. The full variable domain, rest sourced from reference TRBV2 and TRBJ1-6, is EPEVTQTPSHQVTQMGQEVILRCVPISNHLYFYWYRQILGQKVEFLVSFYNNEISEKSEIFDDQFSVERPDGSNFTLKIRSTKLEDSAMYFCASSGRKGNSPLHFGNGTRLTVT.

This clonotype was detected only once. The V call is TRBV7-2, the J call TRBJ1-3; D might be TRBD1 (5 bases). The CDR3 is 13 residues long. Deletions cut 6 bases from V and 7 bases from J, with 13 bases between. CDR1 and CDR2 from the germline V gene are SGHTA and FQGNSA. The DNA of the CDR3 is TGTGCCAGCAGTTATGGCTGGGGGAACACCATATATTTT. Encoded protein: CASSYGWGNTIYF.